This TCR beta chain was sequenced during a study of shared clonotypes between healthy human individuals (dated by TCRdb to about 2020). Background for the entire study: The cohort included a few men and a couple of women between 18 and 49 years of age. Between about 0.94 and 10 billion PBMCs per donor were obtained by leukapheresis. Blood TCR repertoires of five healthy adults were deeply sequenced to estimate repertoire size and the extent of clonotype sharing between individuals. Per donor, three plates each were used for CD4 naive and CD4 memory, two for CD8 naive, and one for CD8 memory. Different laboratories and diverse techniques were used to prepare libraries and sequence TCR repertoires, to increase sequencing depth and limit assay-specific biases.

Using the deep immunoSEQ assay, TCR CDR3 regions were amplified from genomic DNA by multiplex PCR. Genomic DNA extracted from each cell subset was distributed evenly over all wells of several immunoSEQ 96-well plates, and each plate served as one replicate. For sorted subsets, around 200 ng genomic DNA, equal to about 30,000 T cell genomes, was loaded into each replicate PCR. The purified libraries were quantified using a Qubit 3.0 fluorometer, sized with a Bioanalyzer 2100, and then quantified again using the KAPA Library Quantification kit. Every immunoSEQ 96-well plate was sequenced on a separate single-read 150-cycle Illumina NextSeq 550 flow cell. Per the original workflow: Because the immunoSEQ output included only junctional sequences and no quality scores, the filtering could not be the same as the filtering used for full-length reads. Sequences were annotated with PyIR, a Python wrapper for IgBLAST v1.9, and V/J genes and CDR3 were assigned using IMGT germline references. Reads with weak V/J assignments (E-value above 1e-6), missing CDR3, stop codons, out-of-frame junctions, or ambiguous translated residues were removed. A V3J clonotype was defined by an identical inferred V gene, J gene, and CDR3 amino acid sequence. Percentage overlap between repertoires was calculated by dividing the number of shared unique clonotypes by the size of the smaller repertoire. Three approaches were used to assess repertoire richness: RTK rarefaction, the Chao1 estimator, and Recon v2.1 estimates of unobserved clonotypes. Generation probabilities for all TCRbeta clonotypes obtained by the gDNA method from several donors were computed using OLGA. The table comes from immuneACCESS by way of TCRdb, which keeps in-frame sequences with V and J called. Part of the clones is missing from these tables; in studies checked, under half for an unresolved V gene and the rest for unknown reasons. That table supplies the V and J calls and clone size; D and trimming were determined from the DNA. This sample gives about 2.1 million clones in total; 85% to 95% of them show up just once. Around 1.7% of the sample rests with the top ten.

Findings and caveats that apply to the study as a whole: Because the study included a small number of donors, the genetic and exposure-history diversity represented was limited. Incomplete sequencing was indicated by rarefaction of sorted-subset datasets, despite the large sequencing depth. Based on pairwise subsampling, the degree of clonotype sharing among donors was expected to be affected by sequencing depth. When a handful of donors were compared, the shared fraction of clonotypes was 5% to 6.5% for naive CD4, approximately 3.3% for naive CD8, 2% to 2.5% for memory CD4, and 0.4% for memory CD8. Sampling was restricted to blood, and TCR repertoires in tissues likely differ from the TCR repertoires found in blood. Compared with non-shared clonotypes, the clonotypes found in all four sorted-subset donors had higher generation probabilities. Estimated clonotype richness was generally larger for naive than for memory subsets.

Details on this clone: The target of this receptor is not known. No clone much larger than this one lies a single base away; base qualities are absent.

The CDR3 holds 16 amino acids from the cysteine to the phenylalanine. Only CDR3 DNA is held: 48 bases, read in frame from base 1. CDR1 and CDR2 were assigned from the germline V gene as SGHVS and FQNEAQ. The junction shows trimming of 5 bases on V and 1 base on J, and the gene matches do not reach 8 bases of it. CD8 naive samples consisted of CD45RO-negative cells that were positively selected for CCR7, yielding a CD45RA+CCR7+ population without TemRA cells. The donors were healthy, HIV-negative adults who had no recently reported acute infections or vaccinations. Every donor was a Caucasian adult living in Nashville, Tennessee, USA. Blood was collected by leukapheresis, and PBMCs were isolated by Ficoll-Histopaque density gradient centrifugation and then cryopreserved in liquid nitrogen vapor phase. Analytical flow cytometry was used to check the purity and quantity of each magnetically sorted T cell population. From each sorted fraction, genomic DNA was isolated and quantified by UV absorbance on a Nanodrop 2000c.

The sequenced sample consisted of naive CD8+ T cells from PBMCs. In the paper's terms, the cell subset or site label means: CD45RA+CCR7+. The receptor comes from a man in his late teens or twenties in good health. Some clones in this sample may be carry-over from other donors' samples. Recombination connected TRBV7-8 to TRBJ2-3, with 8 junctional bases fitting TRBD2. The sequenced DNA: TGTGCCAGCAGCCACAGCGGGAGTTGGGGCACAGATACGCAGTATTTT. Its protein reads: CASSHSGSWGTDTQYF. The CDR3, completed at both ends by the reference TRBV7-8 and TRBJ2-3 genes, gives the full variable domain GAGVSQSPRYKVAKRGQDVALRCDPISGHVSLFWYQQALGQGPEFLTYFQNEAQLDKSGLPSDRFFAERPEGSVSTLKIQRTQQEDSAVYLCASSHSGSWGTDTQYFGPGTRLTVL.